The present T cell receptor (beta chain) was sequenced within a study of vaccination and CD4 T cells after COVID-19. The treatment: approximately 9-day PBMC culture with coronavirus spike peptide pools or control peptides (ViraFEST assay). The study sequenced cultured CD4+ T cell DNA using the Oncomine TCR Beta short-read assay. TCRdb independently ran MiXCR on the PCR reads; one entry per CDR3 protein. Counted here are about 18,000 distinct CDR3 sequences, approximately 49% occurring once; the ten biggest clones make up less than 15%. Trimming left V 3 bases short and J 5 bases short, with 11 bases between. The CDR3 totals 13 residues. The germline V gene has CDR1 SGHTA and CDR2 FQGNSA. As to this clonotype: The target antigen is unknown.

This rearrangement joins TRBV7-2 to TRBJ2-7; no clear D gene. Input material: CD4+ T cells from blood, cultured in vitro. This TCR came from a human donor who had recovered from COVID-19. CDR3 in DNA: TGTGCCAGCAGCTTTAGGTATTCCGACGAGCAGTACTTC. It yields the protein CASSFRYSDEQYF.